Here is one TCR beta chain with its context. What it binds is unknown. The data are from a study of T cell repertoires in cytomegalovirus infection. The wider study: Public TCR beta signatures provided an indication of both CMV infection and a matching HLA type. Study-level findings and limits: The ex vivo response was dominated by HLA-C-restricted CMV-specific TCR beta clonotypes. Carriers of CMV and the relevant HLA type were discriminated by public TCR beta frequency.

TCRdb re-called the reads through MiXCR, storing one row per CDR3 protein. This table has under 600,000 distinct CDR3 sequences, 15% to 20% appearing once. Sequenced input: CD8+ T cells from PBMCs. This clonotype was sampled from a human donor in good health (CMV status not recorded). Some clones in this sample may be carry-over from other donors' samples.

The CDR3 sequence: CASRMEGRNTEAFF. The CDR3 DNA is TGTGCCAGTCGAATGGAGGGGAGGAACACTGAAGCTTTCTTT. This chain uses TRBV12-3 or TRBV12-4 with TRBJ1-1; TRBD1 might be the D (5 bases). Between the trimmed V and J ends, which lost 9 bases and 1 base, there was a span of 15 bases. CDR3 size: 14 residues.